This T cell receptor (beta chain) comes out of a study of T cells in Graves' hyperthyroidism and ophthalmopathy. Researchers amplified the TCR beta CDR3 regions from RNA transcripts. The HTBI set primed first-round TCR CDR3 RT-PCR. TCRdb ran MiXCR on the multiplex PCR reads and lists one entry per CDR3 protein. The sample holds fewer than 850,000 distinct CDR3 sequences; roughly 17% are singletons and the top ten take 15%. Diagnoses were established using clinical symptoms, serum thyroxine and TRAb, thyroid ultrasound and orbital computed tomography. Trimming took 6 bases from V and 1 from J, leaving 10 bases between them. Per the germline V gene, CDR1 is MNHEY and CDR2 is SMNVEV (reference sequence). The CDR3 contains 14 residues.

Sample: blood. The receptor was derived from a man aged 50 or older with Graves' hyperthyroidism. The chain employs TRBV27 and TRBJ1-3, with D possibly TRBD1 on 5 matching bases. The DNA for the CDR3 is TGTGCCAGCAGGCAGGGTACTTCTGGAAACACCATATATTTT. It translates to CASRQGTSGNTIYF.